In its sample, the clone carrying this T cell receptor (beta chain) was seen many times. What it binds is not known. Criteria for exclusion of patients were uncontrolled infection, other autoimmune disease, pregnancy or lactation. This CDR3 contains 16 residues. Germline trimming cut 4 bases from V and 3 bases from J; bases unmatched to any gene: 9. The CDR3 regions of TCR beta were amplified from RNA transcripts. An initial round of RT-PCR targeting the TCR CDR3 relied on the HTBI primer set. TCRdb processed the multiplex PCR reads anew with MiXCR; each CDR3 protein has one entry. The table lists a few hundred thousand distinct CDR3 sequences, about a sixth of them singletons. These data belong to a study of T cells in Graves' hyperthyroidism and ophthalmopathy. Study-level points and caveats: Separation of ophthalmopathy from stable hyperthyroidism was achieved by a 13 V-J model.

The V call is TRBV12-3 or TRBV12-4, the J call TRBJ2-1; 7 bases are a match to TRBD2. This TCR was sampled from a woman aged 55-69 years with Graves' ophthalmopathy. The sequenced sample consisted of blood. The CDR3 bases are TGTGCCAGCAGTTCCCTTGGGCGGGAGAGCTACAATGAGCAGTTCTTC. Translation gives CASSSLGRESYNEQFF.